This is a list of T cell receptor beta chains from one sample in a study of blood T cell repertoires in COVID-19. Assay used: immunoSEQ multiplex PCR; TCRdb lists only in-frame clones, some missing. The sample has roughly 140,000 clones; roughly three quarters are singletons. The sample taken for sequencing was peripheral blood. All receptors come from a man aged 55 to 69 with acute or convalescent COVID-19. Both conserved end residues are part of each CDR3. The order of the fields is V gene, clone size, J gene, D gene, CDR3 protein, CDR3 DNA. D genes are given only for firm matches. Where a row states a size, it is once, few, many or the class of an expanded clone; other rows omit it.

TRBV15	NA	TRBJ2-5	TRBD2	CATSSGLAGGQETQYF	TGTGCCACCAGCAGCGGACTAGCGGGAGGTCAAGAGACCCAGTACTTC
TRBV2	NA	TRBJ2-1	TRBD2	CASSIPGGGTIYSYNEQFF	TGTGCCAGCAGTATACCAGGCGGGGGAACTATCTACTCCTACAATGAGCAGTTCTTC
TRBV30	NA	TRBJ2-3	TRBD1	CAWDGQGAILDTQYF	TGTGCCTGGGATGGACAGGGGGCGATTTTAGATACGCAGTATTTT
TRBV5-1	few	TRBJ2-5	NA	CASSPTRSDQETQYF	TGCGCCAGCAGCCCGACTCGTTCGGACCAAGAGACCCAGTACTTC
TRBV11-3	NA	TRBJ2-1	TRBD2	CASSFSAGGSYNEQFF	TGTGCCAGCAGCTTTTCAGCGGGAGGATCCTACAATGAGCAGTTCTTC
TRBV7-9	NA	TRBJ1-2	NA	CASSLGLRGANYGYTF	TGTGCCAGCAGCTTAGGCCTTCGGGGGGCTAACTATGGCTACACCTTC
TRBV30	NA	TRBJ2-7	TRBD2	CAWSTGTSAVGEQYF	TGTGCCTGGAGCACCGGGACTAGCGCCGTGGGGGAGCAGTACTTC
TRBV12-1	NA	TRBJ2-1	NA	CASSFRAGGSYNEQFF	TGTGCCAGCAGCTTCCGAGCGGGAGGGTCCTACAATGAGCAGTTCTTC
TRBV14	NA	TRBJ1-1	NA	CASSQAGGRLNTEAFF	TGTGCCAGCAGCCAAGCGGGAGGGCGACTCAACACTGAAGCTTTCTTT
TRBV9	NA	TRBJ1-3	TRBD1	CASSVSGTASGNTIYF	TGTGCCAGCAGCGTTTCCGGGACAGCCTCTGGAAACACCATATATTTT
TRBV3-1/TRBV3-2	NA	TRBJ1-4	TRBD1	CASSQGGTGDEKLFF	TGTGCCAGCAGCCAAGGAGGGACAGGGGATGAAAAACTGTTTTTT
TRBV7-9	NA	TRBJ2-1	TRBD2	CASSVAGVGYNEQFF	TGTGCCAGCAGCGTAGCGGGAGTTGGTTACAATGAGCAGTTCTTC
TRBV5-1	NA	TRBJ2-2	TRBD2	CASRTTSGTIGELFF	TGCGCCAGCAGAACGACTAGCGGGACGATCGGGGAGCTGTTTTTT
TRBV10-1	NA	TRBJ1-2	TRBD1	CASNKPGQHYGYTF	TGCGCCAGCAATAAGCCGGGACAGCACTATGGCTACACCTTC
TRBV11-2	NA	TRBJ2-5	TRBD2	CASSSDSSGPRETQYF	TGTGCCAGCAGCTCAGACTCTAGCGGCCCAAGGGAGACCCAGTACTTC
TRBV7-2	NA	TRBJ2-7	TRBD2	CASSSPGLAVYEQYF	TGTGCCAGCAGCTCGCCGGGACTAGCAGTTTACGAGCAGTACTTC
TRBV4-1	NA	TRBJ1-1	TRBD1	CASSLTGTAHNTEAFF	TGCGCCAGCAGCCTTACCGGGACAGCTCATAACACTGAAGCTTTCTTT
TRBV27	NA	TRBJ2-5	NA	CASSHPDRKETQYF	TGTGCCAGCAGTCACCCGGACAGAAAAGAGACCCAGTACTTC
TRBV27	NA	TRBJ2-7	NA	CASSFLQLYEQYF	TGTGCCAGCAGTTTTTTACAGCTCTACGAGCAGTACTTC
TRBV11-2	NA	TRBJ2-5	NA	CASSPLGEQGETQYF	TGTGCCAGCAGCCCTCTAGGGGAGCAGGGGGAGACCCAGTACTTC
TRBV11-2	once	TRBJ2-1	NA	CASSPQSNEQFF	TGTGCCAGCAGCCCACAGTCCAATGAGCAGTTCTTC
TRBV18	NA	TRBJ2-2	TRBD2	CASSPSLAANTGELFF	TGTGCCAGCTCACCGTCACTAGCGGCGAACACCGGGGAGCTGTTTTTT
TRBV5-6	once	TRBJ2-3	NA	CASSAYHRARTDTQYF	TGTGCCAGCAGCGCCTACCACAGGGCCCGCACAGATACGCAGTATTTT
TRBV18	NA	TRBJ2-7	NA	CASSSLAYEQYF	TGTGCCAGCTCATCCCTCGCCTACGAGCAGTACTTC
TRBV4-1	NA	TRBJ2-6	TRBD1	CASSFRQGGSSGANVLTF	TGCGCCAGCAGCTTCAGACAGGGCGGCAGCTCTGGGGCCAACGTCCTGACTTTC
TRBV2	NA	TRBJ2-5	TRBD2	CASSERVWGLADQETQYF	TGTGCCAGCAGTGAAAGGGTTTGGGGACTAGCGGACCAAGAGACCCAGTACTTC
TRBV6-5	NA	TRBJ1-1	NA	CASSYSRTRGTEAFF	TGTGCCAGCAGTTACTCGAGAACTCGTGGCACTGAAGCTTTCTTT
TRBV7-3	few	TRBJ2-1	TRBD2	CASSFPGSGGAYNEQFF	TGTGCCAGCAGCTTCCCCGGGTCGGGGGGGGCCTACAATGAGCAGTTCTTC
TRBV27	few	TRBJ2-7	NA	CASSFSSSSYEQYF	TGTGCCAGCAGTTTTAGCTCTAGCTCCTACGAGCAGTACTTC
TRBV7-8	NA	TRBJ2-7	NA	CASIREAASSYEQYF	TGTGCCAGCATCCGAGAAGCGGCAAGCTCCTACGAGCAGTACTTC
TRBV27	NA	TRBJ2-5	NA	CASSSKRPWRETQYF	TGTGCCAGCAGTAGTAAGCGGCCGTGGAGAGAGACCCAGTACTTC
TRBV7-3	NA	TRBJ2-3	NA	CASSLTTGDTQYF	TGTGCCAGCAGCTTAACGACTGGAGATACGCAGTATTTT
TRBV30	NA	TRBJ2-2	TRBD2	CAWSFGSGRARGELFF	TGTGCCTGGAGTTTCGGTAGCGGGAGGGCCAGGGGGGAGCTGTTTTTT
TRBV6-5	NA	TRBJ2-7	NA	CASRLAGTRYEQYF	TGTGCCAGCAGGCTCGCGGGGACCCGCTACGAGCAGTACTTC
TRBV7-3	NA	TRBJ2-5	NA	CASSGGAQETQYF	TGTGCCAGCAGCGGGGGGGCGCAGGAGACCCAGTACTTC
TRBV2	NA	TRBJ2-1	TRBD2	CASQPGTKGNIEQFF	TGTGCCAGCCAGCCCGGGACTAAGGGGAACATAGAGCAGTTCTTC
TRBV2	NA	TRBJ1-2	NA	CASSEVFYGARYGYTF	TGTGCCAGCAGTGAAGTATTTTATGGGGCGCGATATGGCTACACCTTC
TRBV7-9	NA	TRBJ1-3	NA	CASSYRQTSGNTIYF	TGTGCCAGCAGCTATCGACAGACCTCTGGAAACACCATATATTTT
TRBV7-8	NA	TRBJ2-5	TRBD2	CASTPVGGREVETQYF	TGTGCCAGCACCCCAGTCGGCGGGAGGGAGGTAGAGACCCAGTACTTC
TRBV7-9	NA	TRBJ1-5	NA	CASTSLALEPQHF	TGTGCCAGCACCTCCCTCGCCCTAGAGCCCCAGCATTTT
TRBV19	NA	TRBJ1-6	TRBD1	CASQEGTGVSPLHF	TGTGCCAGCCAAGAGGGGACAGGGGTGTCACCCCTCCACTTT
TRBV5-4	NA	TRBJ2-1	NA	CASSLENRDYNEQFF	TGTGCCAGCAGCTTGGAAAATCGGGACTACAATGAGCAGTTCTTC
TRBV9	once	TRBJ2-7	NA	CASSMGLTYEQYF	TGTGCCAGCAGCATGGGACTTACCTACGAGCAGTACTTC
TRBV5-5	NA	TRBJ2-1	NA	CASTLGPGSGSYNEQFF	TGTGCCAGCACCTTGGGGCCTGGTAGCGGCTCCTACAATGAGCAGTTCTTC
TRBV7-2	NA	TRBJ2-7	NA	CATKPQRSTYEQYF	TGTGCCACCAAGCCCCAGCGTTCGACCTACGAGCAGTACTTC
TRBV30	NA	TRBJ1-6	NA	CAWTNPGTVNNSPLHF	TGTGCCTGGACTAACCCCGGCACAGTGAATAATTCACCCCTCCACTTT